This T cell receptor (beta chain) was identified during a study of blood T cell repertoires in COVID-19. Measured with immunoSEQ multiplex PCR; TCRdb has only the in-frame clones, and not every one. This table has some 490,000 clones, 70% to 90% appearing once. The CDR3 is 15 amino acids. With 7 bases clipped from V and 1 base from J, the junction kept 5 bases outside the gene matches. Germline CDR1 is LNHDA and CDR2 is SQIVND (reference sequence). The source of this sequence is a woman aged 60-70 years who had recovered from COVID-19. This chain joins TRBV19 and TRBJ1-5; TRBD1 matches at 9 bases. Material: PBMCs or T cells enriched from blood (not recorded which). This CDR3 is CASKTQGASNQPQHF. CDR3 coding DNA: TGTGCCAGTAAAACACAGGGGGCGAGCAATCAGCCCCAGCATTTT.